This TCR beta chain was sequenced during a study of T-cell memory formation after mild COVID-19. The CDR3 sequence is 14 residues long. The ends were cut back, 3 bases at V and 1 base at J, with 7 bases in the middle. TCRdb reprocessed the 5' RACE reads via MiXCR and lists one record per CDR3 protein. The sample gives more than 250,000 distinct CDR3 sequences, 15% to 20% of which show up once; approximately 25% is in the top ten. The origin of this receptor is a man younger than 30 who had mild COVID-19 (a few samples of this study predate the infection). Cell type and time point are not known. The sequenced sample consisted of PBMCs or a T cell subset sorted from them (not recorded which). The chain combines TRBV12-3 or TRBV12-4 with TRBJ1-5; D perhaps matches TRBD1 (5 bases). CDR3 residues: CASSLWGSNQPQHF. In DNA form, the CDR3 reads TGTGCCAGCAGTTTGTGGGGCAGCAATCAGCCCCAGCATTTT.